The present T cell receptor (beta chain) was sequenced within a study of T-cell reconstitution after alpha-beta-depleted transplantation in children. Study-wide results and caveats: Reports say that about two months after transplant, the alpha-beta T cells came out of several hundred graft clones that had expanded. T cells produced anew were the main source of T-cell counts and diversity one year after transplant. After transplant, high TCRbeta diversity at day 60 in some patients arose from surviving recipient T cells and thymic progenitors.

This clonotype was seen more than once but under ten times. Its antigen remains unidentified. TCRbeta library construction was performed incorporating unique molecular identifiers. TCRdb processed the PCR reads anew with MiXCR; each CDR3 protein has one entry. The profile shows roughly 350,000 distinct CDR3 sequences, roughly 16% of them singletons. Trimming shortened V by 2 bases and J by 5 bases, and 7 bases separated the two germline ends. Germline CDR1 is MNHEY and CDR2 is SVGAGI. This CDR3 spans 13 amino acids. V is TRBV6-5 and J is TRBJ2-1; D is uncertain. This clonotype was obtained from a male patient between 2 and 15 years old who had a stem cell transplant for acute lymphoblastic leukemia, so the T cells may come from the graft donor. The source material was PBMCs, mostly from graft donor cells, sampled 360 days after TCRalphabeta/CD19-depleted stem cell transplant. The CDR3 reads CASSYPTNNEQFF. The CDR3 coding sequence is TGTGCCAGCAGTTACCCTACGAACAATGAGCAGTTCTTC.